The TCR beta chain described here comes from a study of T cells after somatic rescue of genetic block. Germline loops: CDR1 SGHAT, CDR2 FQNNGV. CDR3 length: 13 amino acids. Trimming at V came to 10 bases and at J to 0 bases, leaving 5 bases not matched to a gene. Profiled with immunoSEQ multiplex PCR; TCRdb holds only in-frame clones, not every one. The table has 85,000 to 100,000 clones, 80% to 90% seen once. Sequenced sample: peripheral blood mononuclear cells (PBMCs). The V call is TRBV11-2, the J call TRBJ2-7, with 8 bases that match TRBD1. The receptor comes from a woman aged 18-29 years. CDR3 residues: CATNRGSSYEQYF. CDR3 bases: TGTGCCACAAACAGGGGGAGCTCCTACGAGCAGTACTTC.